The T cell receptor (beta chain) under discussion was sequenced for a study of T cell clonotyping in hematopoietic cell transplantation. Germline loops: CDR1 SGHDN, CDR2 FVKESK. The CDR3 sequence is 15 residues long. The junction had 4 bases not matched to a gene; V was cut back by 4 bases and J by 1 base. Notes on this clone: Its cognate antigen is unknown.

Study-level findings and limits: Cells were unsorted, so CD4 and CD8 contributions were not separated. At the given depth, recipient repertoires were over 95% de novo clonotypes.

The time point was: recipient sample about 28 days before transplant, after cytoreduction. Repertoires were generated with immunoSEQ multiplex PCR, while TCRdb's copy carries only in-frame clones and drops some. Of several hundred clones in the sample, 96% were seen once. The sequenced sample was peripheral blood mononuclear cells, obtained before stem cell transplant. The V and J genes are TRBV14 and TRBJ2-1, with 7 positions matching TRBD2. The TCR originated in a woman in her 40s with acute myeloid leukemia. Some clones in this sample may be carry-over from other donors' samples. The CDR3 region is CASSPSGKSYNEQFF. The DNA of the CDR3 is TGTGCCAGCAGCCCGAGCGGGAAATCCTACAATGAGCAGTTCTTC.